This T cell receptor (beta chain) was retrieved from a study of T cells in Graves' hyperthyroidism and ophthalmopathy. Study-level points and caveats: For ophthalmopathy, model prediction preceded onset by a median around six months.

When ophthalmopathy did not progress within 18 months, Graves' hyperthyroidism was considered stable. The patients, who ranged from 18 to 65 in age, presented with newly diagnosed hyperthyroidism lasting under 2 months. A 10 ml volume of fresh peripheral blood provided the PBMCs. A note on this clonotype: The antigen is unknown.

There were TCR beta CDR3 regions amplified from RNA transcripts. First-round RT-PCR of the TCR CDR3 relied on the HTBI primer set. Each CDR3 protein is one row after TCRdb ran MiXCR on the multiplex PCR reads. The profile shows 500,000 to 550,000 distinct CDR3 sequences, less than 25% of them singletons. J was trimmed by 1 base and V by 1 base; bases with no gene match: 5. CDR3 length equals 15 residues. CDR1 is GTSNPN and CDR2 is SVGIG in the germline V gene (reference sequence). The V call is TRBV30, the J call TRBJ1-1, with TRBD1 matching 8 bases. The sample comprised blood. This sequence was found in a young man with Graves' hyperthyroidism. The chain's CDR3 is CAWSAPDRGNTEAFF. Written as DNA, the CDR3 is TGTGCCTGGAGTGCACCAGACAGGGGGAACACTGAAGCTTTCTTT.